This is a list of T cell receptor beta chains from one sample in a study of CD8 T cells in Susac syndrome. TCRdb re-derived calls from the immunoSEQ multiplex PCR reads in MiXCR, one entry per CDR3 protein. The table includes about 180,000 distinct CDR3 sequences, 85% to 95% detected once. The sequencing sample was made of CD8+ T cells from PBMCs. All receptors derive from a human donor with multiple sclerosis. The CDR3 runs from the conserved cysteine through the conserved F or W. The D gene is left open where the match is weak. Clone size appears in some rows only: once, few, many, or a class for an expanded clone.

v_gene	d_gene	abundance	j_gene	CDR3aa	CDR3nt
TRBV27	TRBD2	.	TRBJ2-1	CASRLAVHNNEQFF	TGTGCCAGCAGGCTAGCGGTCCATAACAATGAGCAGTTCTTC
TRBV20-1	TRBD2	.	TRBJ2-7	CSAGTSGSLYEQYF	TGCAGTGCCGGGACTAGCGGGTCCTTGTACGAGCAGTACTTC
TRBV3-1	.	.	TRBJ2-1	CASSQGVFGRVSDNEQFF	TGTGCCAGCAGCCAAGGGGTTTTCGGCAGGGTGAGTGACAATGAGCAGTTCTTC
TRBV7-9	TRBD1	.	TRBJ1-2	CASRGQNYGYTF	TGTGCCAGCCGGGGACAGAACTATGGCTACACCTTC
TRBV2	.	.	TRBJ1-1	CASSAYTEAFF	TGTGCCAGCAGTGCCTATACTGAAGCTTTCTTT
TRBV27	TRBD1	once	TRBJ2-1	CASSWDRDSYNEQFF	TGTGCCAGCAGTTGGGACAGAGACTCCTACAATGAGCAGTTCTTC
TRBV5-1	TRBD1	.	TRBJ2-2	CASGGTGGLNTGELFF	TGCGCCAGCGGCGGGACAGGGGGCTTGAACACCGGGGAGCTGTTTTTT
TRBV7-3	TRBD1	.	TRBJ2-7	CASSRGQGGYEQYF	TGTGCCAGCAGCAGAGGACAGGGGGGCTACGAGCAGTACTTC
TRBV12-3/TRBV12-4	TRBD2	.	TRBJ2-7	CASRIAGGLTYEQYF	TGTGCCAGCAGAATAGCGGGAGGGCTTACCTACGAGCAGTACTTC
TRBV14	.	.	TRBJ1-1	CASIPVQGTEAFF	TGTGCCAGCATCCCGGTACAGGGAACTGAAGCTTTCTTT
TRBV14	.	once	TRBJ2-7	CASSPLRGEQYF	TGTGCCAGCAGCCCGTTGCGGGGCGAGCAGTACTTC
TRBV23-1	.	once	TRBJ1-5	CASSLTGFRQPQHF	TGCGCCAGCAGTCTCACAGGGTTTAGGCAGCCCCAGCATTTT
TRBV12-3/TRBV12-4	.	.	TRBJ1-1	CASSLWDSKAFF	TGTGCCAGCAGTTTATGGGATTCTAAAGCTTTCTTT
TRBV4-1	.	.	TRBJ2-1	CASRGWPSRGNEQFF	TGCGCCAGCCGCGGGTGGCCCTCAAGGGGGAATGAGCAGTTCTTC
TRBV12-3/TRBV12-4	TRBD2	.	TRBJ2-3	CASSSTSEIMSTDTQYF	TGTGCCAGCAGTTCCACTAGCGAGATTATGAGCACAGATACGCAGTATTTT
TRBV3-1	.	.	TRBJ2-5	CASSPMKETQYF	TGTGCCAGCAGCCCTATGAAAGAGACCCAGTACTTC
TRBV15	.	.	TRBJ2-5	CATSRDHGRVGQETQYF	TGTGCCACCAGCAGAGATCATGGCAGGGTAGGACAAGAGACCCAGTACTTC
TRBV11-2	TRBD2	.	TRBJ2-4	CASSLAGGIAKNIQYF	TGTGCCAGCAGCTTAGCGGGAGGTATAGCCAAAAACATTCAGTACTTC
TRBV25-1	.	.	TRBJ2-7	CASSGLGEQYF	TGTGCCAGCAGTGGGTTGGGCGAGCAGTACTTC
TRBV29-1	TRBD1	.	TRBJ2-7	CSAQGQGSEQYF	TGCAGCGCCCAGGGACAGGGAAGCGAGCAGTACTTC
TRBV7-9	.	.	TRBJ2-5	CASISLGEETQYF	TGTGCCAGCATCTCTTTGGGGGAAGAGACCCAGTACTTC
TRBV27	TRBD1	.	TRBJ1-2	CASSLSGQGASLDGYTF	TGTGCCAGCAGTTTATCGGGACAGGGTGCCAGCTTGGATGGCTACACCTTC
TRBV5-6	.	.	TRBJ1-2	CASSLGYRTPGGYTF	TGTGCCAGCAGCTTGGGTTACAGGACTCCCGGTGGCTACACCTTC
TRBV20-1	.	.	TRBJ2-1	CSASGILVNEQFF	TGCAGTGCTAGTGGAATTTTAGTGAATGAGCAGTTCTTC
TRBV20-1	.	.	TRBJ1-1	CSAVQGLNTEAFF	TGCAGTGCGGTTCAGGGTTTGAACACTGAAGCTTTCTTT
TRBV29-1	TRBD1	.	TRBJ2-7	CSVLRDRDYEQYF	TGCAGCGTCCTCCGGGACAGGGATTACGAGCAGTACTTC